The present entry profiles one T cell receptor (beta chain) with its context. The assay ran at deep level. Clones were sequenced by immunoSEQ multiplex PCR, and TCRdb holds only the in-frame ones, with some missing. The table lists 2,500,000 or so clones, approximately 93% of them singletons. The study drew its donors from healthy HIV-negative adults without recent acute infections or vaccinations. These data are taken from a study of shared clonotypes between healthy human individuals. Study-wide context: Participating donors consisted of two women and a few men aged 18 to 49.

The V gene lost 2 bases and the J gene lost 1 base, with 14 bases spanning the gap. This CDR3 has 16 residues. The rearrangement joins TRBV6-7 to TRBJ1-1, with D perhaps TRBD1 (6 bases). TRBV6-7 counts as an open reading frame of uncertain function. The sample was naive CD4+ T cells from PBMCs. Subset reported: CD45RA+ positively selected. This TCR came from a man younger than 35 in good health. Some clones in this sample may be carry-over from other donors' samples. The CDR3 DNA reads as TGTGCCAGCAGTTACCCGTCAACAGGGACGAACACTGAAGCTTTCTTT. Its protein is CASSYPSTGTNTEAFF.